Each of the 11 T cell receptor beta chains below was sequenced from the same sample in a study of cytomegalovirus exposure and HLA in healthy donors. 60 Vbeta and 13 Jbeta primers were used in PCR. TCRdb keeps only in-frame clones here, not all; method: immunoSEQ multiplex PCR. The sample includes roughly 100,000 clones, approximately 73% of them seen just once. The material sequenced was PBMCs. The receptors were sampled from a man aged 35 to 55 in good health and CMV-seronegative.

There are many counts of this clone. V gene TRBV9 combines with J gene TRBJ1-4; 8 bases are shared with TRBD1. V shed 4 bases and J 8 bases; nucleotides not matched to a gene: 10. Looked up from germline, CDR1 is SGDLS and CDR2 is YYNGEE. This CDR3 is built from 15 residues. The CDR3, as DNA: TGTGCCAGCAGCTTATCGGACAGGGTAGAAGAAAAACTGTTTTTT. Translated: CASSLSDRVEEKLFF.

The chain combines TRBV5-6 with TRBJ2-5; D gene uncertain. The DNA end is more similar to TRBJ2-7, so the J call may be wrong. Germline assignment: CDR1 SGHDT and CDR2 YYEEEE. The length of the CDR3 is 14 residues. As DNA, the CDR3 is TGTGCCAGCAGCTTGGTTTTCAGGATAGACGAGCAGTACTTC. As protein: CASSLVFRIDEQYF.

This rearrangement joins TRBV4-3 to TRBJ2-7; 8 bases align to TRBD1. Germline values: CDR1 LGHNA, CDR2 YSLEER. CDR3 size: 16 residues. V lost 0 bases, J lost 2 bases, and 6 bases stayed unmatched. As DNA, the CDR3 is TGCGCCAGCAGCCAAGATGAGATCAGGGGGCCCTACGAGCAGTACTTC. Translated: CASSQDEIRGPYEQYF.

The chain has TRBV5-6 and TRBJ1-6, with 7 nucleotides matching TRBD1. Germline V gene lookup returns CDR1 SGHDT and CDR2 YYEEEE. V was clipped by 1 base and J by 6 bases; unmatched bases: 4. CDR3 length equals 15 residues. CDR3 nucleotide sequence: TGTGCCAGCAGCTTGTCAGGGGGATTTAATTCACCCCTCCACTTT. Its translation is CASSLSGGFNSPLHF.

The chain links TRBV5-5 to TRBJ2-1; TRBD1 might be the D (6 bases). The CDR3 totals 16 residues. Germline CDR1 reads SGHKS; CDR2 reads YYEKEE (reference sequence). Trimming left V 4 bases short and J 2 bases short, with 16 bases between. The DNA for the CDR3 is TGTGCCAGCAGCGGTTTAAGAGGGGGTACCTACAATGAGCAGTTCTTC. Translation gives CASSGLRGGTYNEQFF.

CDR3 protein: CASSPGRERSYNEQFF. DNA of the CDR3: TGTGCCAGCAGCCCGGGCCGGGAGAGGTCCTACAATGAGCAGTTCTTC. The chain combines TRBV11-3 with TRBJ2-1; a possible D gene is TRBD2 (6 bases). Germline V lookup: CDR1 SGHNT, CDR2 YENEEA. V was cut by 5 bases and J by 1 base, with 15 bases left in between. CDR3 size: 16 residues.

The chain carries TRBV4-2 and TRBJ2-3, with D tentatively TRBD1 (5 bases). CDR3 length: 15 amino acids. Germline-derived CDR1 and CDR2 are LGHNA and YNFKEQ. The ends were cut back, 3 bases at V and 4 bases at J, with 14 bases in the middle. The CDR3 coding sequence is TGTGCCAGCAGCCACCGTGCTGGGGCCCCAGATACGCAGTATTTT. This sequence encodes CASSHRAGAPDTQYF.

The chain has TRBV6-5 and TRBJ1-1; 9 bases are shared with TRBD1. The germline V gene encodes CDR1 MNHEY and CDR2 SVGAGI. The CDR3 is 14 amino acids. The V and J ends lost 5 bases and 8 bases, in that order; junction bases with no gene match: 9. The DNA of the CDR3 is TGTGCCAGCAGTCCCCCGGGGACAGGGCTGGAAGCTTTCTTT. This translates into CASSPPGTGLEAFF.

V usage is TRBV5-1 and J usage is TRBJ1-4, with 9 bases identical to TRBD1. After removal of 2 bases from V and 7 bases from J, the junction contained 3 bases not matched to a gene. The CDR3 covers 14 residues. Germline V gives CDR1 SGHRS, CDR2 YFSETQ. CDR3 loop: CASSLQGAGEKLFF. The CDR3 bases are TGCGCCAGCAGCTTACAGGGGGCAGGTGAAAAACTGTTTTTT.

The J gene is TRBJ2-5, the V gene TRBV7-9, with D possibly TRBD2 on 5 matching bases. The CDR3 is 15 amino acids. Germline loops: CDR1 SEHNR, CDR2 FQNEAQ (reference sequence). V lost 5 bases and J lost 1, with 14 bases in between. CDR3 DNA: TGTGCCAGCAGCCCGGCTGAGGGAGTCCAAGAGACCCAGTACTTC. The encoded protein is CASSPAEGVQETQYF.

The V gene is TRBV7-9, the J gene TRBJ2-7; D is ambiguous. This CDR3 has 15 amino acids. V shed 1 base and J shed 2 bases, with 12 bases lying between them. Germline loops: CDR1 SEHNR, CDR2 FQNEAQ (reference sequence). DNA of the CDR3: TGTGCCAGCAGCTTAGATCCGCGCGTACCCTACGAGCAGTACTTC. Protein sequence: CASSLDPRVPYEQYF.